One T cell receptor beta chain is described in this entry. This record comes from a study of blood T cell repertoires in COVID-19. Across the whole study: Samples taken during acute and convalescent COVID-19 were collected in the United States, Italy and Spain.

Enrolment of Seattle patients took place during active infection, and they were followed longitudinally. Original analysis: From reference gene primer amplification, estimates of nucleated cell counts were derived. Using immunoSEQ multiplex PCR, the repertoire was profiled, and TCRdb retains in-frame clones only, with some absent. The DNA gave D and trimming, while V, J and clone size come from that table. This sample has 300,000 to 400,000 clones, with roughly 90% found just once. This CDR3 region has 17 residues. Germline V gene sequence: CDR1 WSHSY, CDR2 SAAADI. V trimming: 4 bases; J trimming: 4 bases; junction bases outside the gene matches: 13.

The sequenced sample was peripheral blood. The rearrangement joins TRBV10-2 to TRBJ2-5; the match to TRBD1 covers 9 bases. The TCR originated in a woman in her 70s with COVID-19, enrolled during active disease. The CDR3 nucleotides read TGCGCCAGCAGTGCCCCTACGGGACAGGGAAGGGGAGAGACCCAGTACTTC. It specifies CASSAPTGQGRGETQYF.